These T cell receptor beta chains were read from a single sample in a study of identical twins. Each CDR3 protein is one row after TCRdb ran MiXCR on the 5' RACE reads. The sample includes 1.5 million to 2 million distinct CDR3 sequences, under 35% of them seen just once. Sequenced input: cord blood. These receptors were collected from a newborn girl in good health. Both conserved end residues are part of each CDR3. D genes are given only for firm matches. Clone size is given for some rows only: seen once, a few or many times, or a class if the clone is expanded.

.	TRBD2	TRBV4-2	TRBJ2-3	CASSRDVAGVSDTQYF	TGTGCCAGCAGCCGAGATGTAGCGGGGGTCTCAGATACGCAGTATTTT
.	TRBD2	TRBV20-1	TRBJ2-5	CSARDPSGGAVDEQYF	TGCAGTGCTAGAGATCCTAGCGGGGGGGCAGTAGATGAGCAGTACTTC
few	.	TRBV7-2	TRBJ2-2	CASSLVVSPEAQGTGELFF	TGTGCCAGCAGCTTAGTAGTTTCCCCGGAGGCCCAGGGCACCGGGGAGCTGTTTTTT
many	.	TRBV10-3	TRBJ2-7	CAISLGLASSYEQYF	TGTGCCATCAGTCTGGGGCTGGCGAGCTCCTACGAGCAGTACTTC
.	TRBD2	TRBV20-1	TRBJ2-4	CSARDPPGLAGARKNIQYF	TGCAGTGCTAGAGATCCCCCGGGACTAGCGGGAGCGCGAAAAAACATTCAGTACTTC
.	TRBD1	TRBV5-1	TRBJ1-1	CASSLQGVEAFF	TGCGCCAGCAGCTTGCAGGGGGTTGAAGCTTTCTTT
.	.	TRBV12-3/TRBV12-4	TRBJ1-5	CASSFRTSIAPQHF	TGTGCCAGCAGCTTCCGGACATCTATTGCACCCCAGCATTTT
.	.	TRBV2	TRBJ1-5	CASSEARLFAGDYSNQPQHF	TGTGCCAGCAGTGAAGCTAGGTTATTTGCAGGAGACTATAGCAATCAGCCCCAGCATTTT
once	TRBD1	TRBV6-2/TRBV6-3	TRBJ2-7	CASGSLKIGQGYEQYF	TGTGCCAGCGGCTCCCTAAAAATAGGACAGGGCTACGAGCAGTACTTC
.	.	TRBV6-5	TRBJ2-7	CASSYRMDSSYEQYF	TGTGCCAGCAGTTACCGTATGGACAGCTCCTACGAGCAGTACTTC
.	TRBD1	TRBV2	TRBJ2-1	CASTLAGTGKNEQFF	TGTGCCAGCACCTTAGCCGGGACAGGGAAAAATGAGCAGTTCTTC
.	.	TRBV10-3	TRBJ1-1	CAISESRGVNTEAFF	TGTGCCATCAGTGAGTCAAGAGGTGTGAACACTGAAGCTTTCTTT
many	TRBD1	TRBV27	TRBJ1-3	CASSLTGGSGNTIYF	TGCGCCAGCAGCTTGACAGGGGGCTCTGGAAACACCATATATTTT
.	TRBD1	TRBV6-5	TRBJ1-1	CASSYSGTAGSEAFF	TGTGCCAGCAGTTACTCCGGGACAGCAGGGTCTGAAGCTTTCTTT
.	.	TRBV6-5	TRBJ2-1	CASSPTWEVTYNEQFF	TGTGCCAGCAGCCCCACGTGGGAGGTGACCTACAATGAGCAGTTCTTC
.	TRBD1	TRBV3-1	TRBJ2-5	CASSQGNRGVETQYF	TGTGCCAGCAGCCAAGGCAACAGGGGGGTAGAGACCCAGTACTTC
.	.	TRBV3-1	TRBJ2-3	CASSLYTTAVDTQYF	TGTGCCAGCAGCCTCTATACTACGGCCGTCGATACGCAGTATTTT
.	.	TRBV20-1	TRBJ1-4	CSALSLQGRQKLFF	TGCAGTGCCTTATCCCTCCAGGGTAGGCAAAAACTGTTTTTT
.	TRBD2	TRBV7-2	TRBJ2-7	CASSHKGGGRAYEQYF	TGTGCCAGCAGTCACAAGGGCGGGGGGCGCGCCTACGAGCAGTACTTC
.	.	TRBV9	TRBJ2-3	CASSVSLADTQYF	TGTGCCAGCAGCGTAAGCCTCGCAGATACGCAGTATTTT
few	TRBD1	TRBV20-1	TRBJ2-5	CSAKGNRTGIVSVQYF	TGCAGTGCCAAGGGGAACCGGACAGGGATAGTCAGTGTGCAGTACTTC
.	.	TRBV6-6	TRBJ2-2	CASSEGFVNTGELFF	TGTGCCAGCAGTGAGGGGTTTGTGAACACCGGGGAGCTGTTTTTT
many	TRBD2	TRBV7-2	TRBJ2-3	CASSLRAGVTDTQYF	TGTGCCAGCAGCTTACGAGCGGGAGTTACAGATACGCAGTATTTT
few	.	TRBV14	TRBJ2-3	CASSQDRGDMRSYTQYF	TGTGCCAGCAGCCAAGATCGGGGGGACATGAGGTCCTATACGCAGTATTTT
few	.	TRBV29-1	TRBJ1-2	CSVGAGSRGNSGYTF	TGCAGCGTTGGGGCCGGGAGCAGGGGTAATAGTGGCTACACCTTC
.	TRBD2	TRBV27	TRBJ2-1	CASSLRASGKNEQFF	TGTGCCAGCAGTTTACGGGCTAGCGGGAAAAATGAGCAGTTCTTC
.	.	TRBV9	TRBJ2-7	CASSVDGARGYEQYF	TGTGCCAGCAGCGTAGACGGGGCCAGGGGCTACGAGCAGTACTTC
.	.	TRBV12-3/TRBV12-4	TRBJ2-1	CASSLGRPQGPFF	TGTGCCAGCAGTTTAGGTCGGCCCCAAGGACCGTTCTTC
.	.	TRBV10-3	TRBJ2-7	CATKDYNEQYF	TGTGCCACCAAAGACTACAATGAGCAGTACTTC
.	.	TRBV4-1	TRBJ1-2	CASSRPKGPQESGYTF	TGCGCCAGCAGCCGTCCTAAAGGGCCCCAGGAGTCTGGCTACACCTTC
.	.	TRBV9	TRBJ2-3	CASSIPGADTQYF	TGTGCCAGCAGCATACCGGGGGCAGATACGCAGTATTTT
.	.	TRBV20-1	TRBJ2-7	CSARDFSGHPYEQYF	TGCAGTGCTAGAGATTTCTCGGGACATCCCTACGAGCAGTACTTC
.	.	TRBV15	TRBJ2-3	CATSRSRAGTDTQYF	TGTGCCACCAGCAGATCCAGGGCGGGCACAGATACGCAGTATTTT
.	.	TRBV29-1	TRBJ2-2	CSVELGLAANTGELFF	TGCAGCGTTGAACTCGGACTGGCCGCGAACACCGGGGAGCTGTTTTTT
.	.	TRBV7-9	TRBJ2-2	CASSLSGWHGELFF	TGTGCCAGCAGCTTATCAGGATGGCACGGGGAGCTGTTTTTT
.	.	TRBV20-1	TRBJ2-7	CSARVNTFYEQYF	TGCAGTGCTAGAGTCAACACCTTCTACGAGCAGTACTTC
.	.	TRBV28	TRBJ2-7	CASSLPRISYEQYF	TGTGCCAGCAGTTTACCTAGGATTAGCTACGAGCAGTACTTC
.	TRBD1	TRBV24-1	TRBJ2-7	CATRGQPSPSSYEQYF	TGTGCCACCAGGGGACAGCCTTCCCCATCTTCCTACGAGCAGTACTTC
.	.	TRBV5-4	TRBJ2-6	CASSPMGGSGANVLTF	TGTGCCAGCAGTCCGATGGGCGGGTCTGGGGCCAACGTCCTGACTTTC
.	TRBD2	TRBV12-3/TRBV12-4	TRBJ2-7	CASSLGGRAPQGNEQYF	TGTGCCAGCAGTTTAGGAGGGAGGGCTCCCCAGGGCAATGAGCAGTACTTC
.	.	TRBV21-1	TRBJ2-1	CASSKVGGWGLAGGRSYNEQFF	TGTGCCAGCAGCAAAGTTGGGGGTTGGGGACTAGCGGGGGGCCGCTCCTACAATGAGCAGTTCTTC